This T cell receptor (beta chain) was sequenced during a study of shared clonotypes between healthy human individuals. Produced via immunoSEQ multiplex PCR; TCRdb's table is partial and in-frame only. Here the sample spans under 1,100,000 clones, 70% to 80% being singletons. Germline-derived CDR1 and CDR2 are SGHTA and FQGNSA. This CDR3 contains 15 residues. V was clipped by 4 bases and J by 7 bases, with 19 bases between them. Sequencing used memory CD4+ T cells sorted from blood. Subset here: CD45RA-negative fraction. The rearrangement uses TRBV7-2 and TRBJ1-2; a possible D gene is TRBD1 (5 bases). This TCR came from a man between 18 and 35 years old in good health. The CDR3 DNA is TGTGCCAGCAGCTCCCAAAGTGTCGGGGGTAGTGGCTACACCTTC. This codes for CASSSQSVGGSGYTF. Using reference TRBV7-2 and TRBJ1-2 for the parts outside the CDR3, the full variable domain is GAGVSQSPSNKVTEKGKDVELRCDPISGHTALYWYRQSLGQGLEFLIYFQGNSAPDKSGLPSDRFSAERTGGSVSTLTIQRTQQEDSAVYLCASSSQSVGGSGYTFGSGTRLTVV.